This T cell receptor (beta chain) came from a study of shared clonotypes between healthy human individuals. Donors were healthy HIV-negative adults without recent acute infections or vaccinations. On this clone itself: Its antigen is not known.

The study, taken as a whole, reports: Few donors limited the genetic and exposure-history diversity represented. Memory subsets generally showed lower estimated richness than naive subsets.

Using immunoSEQ multiplex PCR, the repertoire was profiled, and TCRdb retains in-frame clones only, with some absent. The data show about 2.3 million clones, over 90% seen once. The CDR3 consists of 15 residues. Germline CDR1 is SGHRS and CDR2 is YFSETQ. Germline trimming cut 4 bases from V and 2 bases from J; bases unmatched to any gene: 7. This receptor was identified in a man aged 18 to 30 in good health. Some clones in this sample may be carry-over from other donors' samples. This chain links TRBV5-1 with TRBJ2-7; 9 bases are shared with TRBD1. Sequenced sample: naive CD4+ T cells from PBMCs. Subset of the sample: CD45RA+ positively selected. The CDR3 DNA reads as TGCGCCAGCAGCAGGGGACAGGGTCGTACCTACGAGCAGTACTTC. The encoded protein is CASSRGQGRTYEQYF.